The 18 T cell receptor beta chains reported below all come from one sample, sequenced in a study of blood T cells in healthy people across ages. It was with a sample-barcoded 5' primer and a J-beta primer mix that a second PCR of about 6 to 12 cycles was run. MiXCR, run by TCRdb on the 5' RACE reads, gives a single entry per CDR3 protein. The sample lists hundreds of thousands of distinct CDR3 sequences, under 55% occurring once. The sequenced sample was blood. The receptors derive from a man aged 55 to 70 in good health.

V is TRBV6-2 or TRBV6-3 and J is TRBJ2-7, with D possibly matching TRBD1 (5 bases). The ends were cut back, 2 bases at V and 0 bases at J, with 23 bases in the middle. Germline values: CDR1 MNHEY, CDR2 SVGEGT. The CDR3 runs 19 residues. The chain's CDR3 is CASSYRSNSRAKVSYEQYF. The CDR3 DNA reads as TGTGCCAGCAGTTACCGATCGAATAGCAGGGCTAAAGTCTCCTACGAGCAGTACTTC.

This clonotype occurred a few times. The CDR3 region is CASSTLAGVSYEQYF. The CDR3 bases are TGTGCCAGCAGTACACTAGCGGGGGTCTCCTACGAGCAGTACTTC. The genes are TRBV6-2 or TRBV6-3 and TRBJ2-7, with 11 positions matching TRBD2. The germline gives CDR1 MNHEY, CDR2 SVGEGT. CDR3 size: 15 residues. V dropped 5 bases and J dropped 0; count of bases not matched to a gene: 3.

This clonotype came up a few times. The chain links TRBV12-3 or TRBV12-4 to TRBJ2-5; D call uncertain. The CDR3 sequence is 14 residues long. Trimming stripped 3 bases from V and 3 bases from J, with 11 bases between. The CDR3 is CASSFMILKETQYF. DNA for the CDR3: TGTGCCAGCAGTTTTATGATATTAAAAGAGACCCAGTACTTC.

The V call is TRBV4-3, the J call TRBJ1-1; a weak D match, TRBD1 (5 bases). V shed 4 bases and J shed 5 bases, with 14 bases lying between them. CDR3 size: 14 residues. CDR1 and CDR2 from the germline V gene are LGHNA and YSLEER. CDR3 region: CASSLKGSGTEAFF. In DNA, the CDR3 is TGCGCCAGCAGCCTAAAGGGGAGTGGGACTGAAGCTTTCTTT.

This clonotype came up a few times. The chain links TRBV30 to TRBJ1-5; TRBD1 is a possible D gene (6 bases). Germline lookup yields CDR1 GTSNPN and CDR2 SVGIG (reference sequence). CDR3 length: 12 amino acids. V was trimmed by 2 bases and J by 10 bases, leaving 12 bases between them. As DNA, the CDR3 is TGTGCCTGGAGTAGGACAGCCGGCCCCCAGCATTTT. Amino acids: CAWSRTAGPQHF.

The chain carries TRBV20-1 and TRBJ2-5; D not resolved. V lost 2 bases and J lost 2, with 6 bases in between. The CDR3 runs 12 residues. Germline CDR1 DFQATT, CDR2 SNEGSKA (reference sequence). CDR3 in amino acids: CSARKQQETQYF. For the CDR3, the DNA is TGCAGTGCTAGAAAACAGCAAGAGACCCAGTACTTC.

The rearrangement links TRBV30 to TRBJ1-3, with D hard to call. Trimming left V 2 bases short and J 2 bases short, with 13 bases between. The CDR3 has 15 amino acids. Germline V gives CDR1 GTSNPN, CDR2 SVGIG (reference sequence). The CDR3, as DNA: TGTGCCTGGAGTCCCAGCCAGGTCACTGGAAACACCATATATTTT. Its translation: CAWSPSQVTGNTIYF.

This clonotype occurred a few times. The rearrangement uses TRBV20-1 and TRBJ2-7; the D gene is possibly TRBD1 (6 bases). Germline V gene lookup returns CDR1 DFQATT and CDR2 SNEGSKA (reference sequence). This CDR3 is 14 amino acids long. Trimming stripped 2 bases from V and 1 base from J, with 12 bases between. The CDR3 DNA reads TGCAGTGCTAGATTTACAGGGCGGTCCTACGAGCAGTACTTC. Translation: CSARFTGRSYEQYF.

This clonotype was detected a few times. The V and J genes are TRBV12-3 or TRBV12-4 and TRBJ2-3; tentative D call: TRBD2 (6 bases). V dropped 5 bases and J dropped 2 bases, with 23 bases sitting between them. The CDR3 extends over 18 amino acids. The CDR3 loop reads CASSTHRTGGVPTDTQYF. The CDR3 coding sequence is TGTGCCAGCAGTACCCACCGGACTGGCGGGGTGCCCACAGATACGCAGTATTTT.

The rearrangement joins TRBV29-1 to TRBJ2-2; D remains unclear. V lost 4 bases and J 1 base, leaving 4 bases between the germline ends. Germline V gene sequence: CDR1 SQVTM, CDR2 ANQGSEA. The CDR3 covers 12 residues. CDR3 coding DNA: TGCAGCGTTGGACAGAACACCGGGGAGCTGTTTTTT. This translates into CSVGQNTGELFF.

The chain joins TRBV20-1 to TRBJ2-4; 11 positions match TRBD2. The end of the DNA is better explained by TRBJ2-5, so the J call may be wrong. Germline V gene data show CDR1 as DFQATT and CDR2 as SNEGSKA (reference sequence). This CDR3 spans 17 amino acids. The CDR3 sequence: CSAVAGGPPSPQETQYF. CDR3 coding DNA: TGCAGTGCGGTAGCGGGGGGGCCTCCCTCCCCCCAAGAGACCCAGTACTTC.

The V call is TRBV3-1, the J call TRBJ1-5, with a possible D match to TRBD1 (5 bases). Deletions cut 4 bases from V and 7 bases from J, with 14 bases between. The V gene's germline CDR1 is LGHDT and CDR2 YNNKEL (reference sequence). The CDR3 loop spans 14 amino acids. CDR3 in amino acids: CASSLTGIGQPQHF. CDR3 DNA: TGTGCCAGCAGCCTCACAGGTATAGGCCAGCCCCAGCATTTT.

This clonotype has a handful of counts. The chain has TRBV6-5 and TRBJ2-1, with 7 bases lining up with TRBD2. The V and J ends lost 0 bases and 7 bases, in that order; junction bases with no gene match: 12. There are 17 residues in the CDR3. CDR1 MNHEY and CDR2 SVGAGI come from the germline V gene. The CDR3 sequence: CASSYSTSRWGKNEQFF. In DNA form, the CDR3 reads TGTGCCAGCAGTTACTCGACTAGCCGATGGGGAAAAAATGAGCAGTTCTTC.

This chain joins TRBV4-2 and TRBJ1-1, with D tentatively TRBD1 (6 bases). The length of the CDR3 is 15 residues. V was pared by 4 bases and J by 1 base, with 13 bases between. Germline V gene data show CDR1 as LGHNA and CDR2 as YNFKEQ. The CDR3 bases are TGTGCCAGCAGCCTCAAGGGGGGGGCGAACACTGAAGCTTTCTTT. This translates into CASSLKGGANTEAFF.

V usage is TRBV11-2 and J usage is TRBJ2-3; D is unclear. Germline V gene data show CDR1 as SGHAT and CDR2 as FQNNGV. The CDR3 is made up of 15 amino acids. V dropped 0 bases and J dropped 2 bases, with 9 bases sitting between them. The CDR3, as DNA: TGTGCCAGCAGCTTAGAAAAAGGGATCACAGATACGCAGTATTTT. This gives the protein CASSLEKGITDTQYF. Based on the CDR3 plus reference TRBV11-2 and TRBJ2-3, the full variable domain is EAGVAQSPRYKIIEKRQSVAFWCNPISGHATLYWYQQILGQGPKLLIQFQNNGVVDDSQLPKDRFSAERLKGVDSTLKIQPAKLEDSAVYLCASSLEKGITDTQYFGPGTRLTVL.

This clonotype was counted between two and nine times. Written as DNA, the CDR3 is TGTGCCAGCCAAAAACGGACGATCGAAGAGACCCAGTACTTC. It yields the protein CASQKRTIEETQYF. The chain uses TRBV6-2 or TRBV6-3 and TRBJ2-5; no clear D. Trimming cost V 8 bases and J 3 bases, with 16 bases left between them. Germline CDR1 MNHEY, CDR2 SVGEGT. The CDR3 is 14 residues long.

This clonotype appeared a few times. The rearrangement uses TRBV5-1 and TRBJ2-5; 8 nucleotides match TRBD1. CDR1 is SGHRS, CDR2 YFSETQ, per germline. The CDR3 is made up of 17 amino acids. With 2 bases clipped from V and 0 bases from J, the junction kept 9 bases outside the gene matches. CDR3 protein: CASSLIPGTGNQETQYF. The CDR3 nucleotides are TGCGCCAGCAGCTTAATACCCGGGACAGGTAACCAAGAGACCCAGTACTTC.

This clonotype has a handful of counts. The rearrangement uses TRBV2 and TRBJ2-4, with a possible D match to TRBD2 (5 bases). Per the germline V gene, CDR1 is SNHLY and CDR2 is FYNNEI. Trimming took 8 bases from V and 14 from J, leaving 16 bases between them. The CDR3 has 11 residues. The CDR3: CASQERVVKYF. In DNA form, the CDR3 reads TGTGCCAGCCAGGAGAGGGTGGTTAAGTACTTC.